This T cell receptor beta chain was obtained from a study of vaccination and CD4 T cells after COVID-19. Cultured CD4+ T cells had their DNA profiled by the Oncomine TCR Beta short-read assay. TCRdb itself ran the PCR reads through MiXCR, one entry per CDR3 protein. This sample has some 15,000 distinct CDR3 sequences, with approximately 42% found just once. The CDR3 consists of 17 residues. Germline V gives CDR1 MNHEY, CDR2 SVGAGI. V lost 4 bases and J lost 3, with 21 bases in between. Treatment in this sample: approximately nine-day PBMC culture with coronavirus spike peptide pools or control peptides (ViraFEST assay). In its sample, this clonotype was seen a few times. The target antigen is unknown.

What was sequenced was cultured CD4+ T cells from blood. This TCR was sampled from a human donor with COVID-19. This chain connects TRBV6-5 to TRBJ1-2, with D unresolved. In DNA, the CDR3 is TGTGCCAGCAGTTCCCTCGGACGGAGCGGTCGTGACTATGGCTACACCTTC. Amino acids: CASSSLGRSGRDYGYTF.